The 3 T cell receptor beta chains listed next were all sequenced from one sample in a study of blood T cell repertoires in COVID-19. Generated by immunoSEQ multiplex PCR, the TCRdb table keeps only in-frame clones and is missing some. This sample has around 150,000 clones; roughly four fifths occur once, and the top ten carry 8% to 10%. Sequenced material: peripheral blood. These receptors all stem from a woman older than 75 in a cohort sampled during active or convalescent COVID-19.

The V gene is TRBV7-9, the J gene TRBJ2-5; the match to TRBD2 covers 7 bases. V gave up 6 bases and J gave up 4 bases; unmatched junction bases: 2. In germline, CDR1 is SEHNR, CDR2 FQNEAQ (reference sequence). There are 12 residues in the CDR3. Written as DNA, the CDR3 is TGTGCCAGCAGGCGCGGGGGAGAGACCCAGTACTTC. This gives the protein CASRRGGETQYF.

The rearrangement links TRBV7-2 to TRBJ2-1, with 9 bases that match TRBD2. CDR3 length: 17 amino acids. J was trimmed by 3 bases and V by 1 base; bases with no gene match: 7. Germline lookup yields CDR1 SGHTA and CDR2 FQGNSA. CDR3 DNA sequence: TGTGCCAGCAGCTTAGGGCGTGGGCGGGGGGGCTACAATGAGCAGTTCTTC. Translated: CASSLGRGRGGYNEQFF. Variable domain in full (rest from reference TRBV7-2 and TRBJ2-1): GAGVSQSPSNKVTEKGKDVELRCDPISGHTALYWYRQSLGQGLEFLIYFQGNSAPDKSGLPSDRFSAERTGGSVSTLTIQRTQQEDSAVYLCASSLGRGRGGYNEQFFGPGTRLTVL.

The chain carries TRBV5-1 and TRBJ1-2; the D is unclear. The CDR3 extends over 14 amino acids. Germline V gives CDR1 SGHRS, CDR2 YFSETQ. Trimming removed 4 bases at V and 4 bases at J, with 14 bases between. Here the CDR3 reads CASSGSGSIYGYTF. The CDR3 DNA is TGCGCCAGCAGCGGGTCCGGGTCGATCTATGGCTACACCTTC.